This TCR beta chain was retrieved from a study of T cell responses to AZD1222 COVID-19 vaccine. Study-wide context: Second doses were pooled across both intervals (about 4 or about 12 weeks).

Repertoires were generated with immunoSEQ multiplex PCR, while TCRdb's copy carries only in-frame clones and drops some. The sample includes 90,000 to 150,000 clones, less than 90% of them seen just once. Study results and caveats: Variant regions that are unmutated are reportedly the target of nearly half of spike-specific TCRs. Elevations in Spike-specific TCR breadth and depth followed administration of two AZD1222 doses. Among vaccine-associated CD4 TCRs, coverage spanned spike, with dominance at 160-218 and 743-854.

This CDR3 spans 19 amino acids. Germline lookup yields CDR1 MDHEN and CDR2 SYDVKM. V shed 3 bases and J 11 bases; nucleotides not matched to a gene: 20. As regards this clone: Its antigen is as yet unknown.

Source: peripheral blood, taken on day 0 of AZD1222 vaccination. V gene TRBV28 combines with J gene TRBJ1-5, with TRBD1 matching over 12 bases. This TCR came from an adult in good health. CDR3 sequence reads: CASSLIFGDRGPRGQAQHF. The CDR3 region has the DNA TGTGCCAGCAGTTTGATATTTGGGGACAGGGGGCCTCGAGGTCAAGCCCAGCATTTT.